This T cell receptor (beta chain) comes out of a study of patients and donors after allogeneic stem cell transplantation. TCRdb fed the RT-PCR reads into MiXCR, producing one record per CDR3 protein. The data contain about 31,000 distinct CDR3 sequences, 6.8% of them singletons. Germline values: CDR1 MNHEY, CDR2 SMNVEV (reference sequence). The CDR3 length is 14 residues. V dropped 1 base and J dropped 5 bases, with 11 bases sitting between them. This clonotype was seen a few times. The sequenced sample was blood, either unsorted or a sorted T cell fraction (not recorded which). The chain carries TRBV27 and TRBJ2-5; D possibly corresponds to TRBD2 (6 bases). The sequence was collected from a human donor who was either an allogeneic HSCT recipient or a stem cell or donor lymphocyte infusion donor (not recorded which). It is not recorded whose cells these are; they may come from a transplant donor. The CDR3 coding sequence is TGTGCCAGCAGTTTATTGACTAGTGGGGAGACCCAGTACTTC. Its translation: CASSLLTSGETQYF.